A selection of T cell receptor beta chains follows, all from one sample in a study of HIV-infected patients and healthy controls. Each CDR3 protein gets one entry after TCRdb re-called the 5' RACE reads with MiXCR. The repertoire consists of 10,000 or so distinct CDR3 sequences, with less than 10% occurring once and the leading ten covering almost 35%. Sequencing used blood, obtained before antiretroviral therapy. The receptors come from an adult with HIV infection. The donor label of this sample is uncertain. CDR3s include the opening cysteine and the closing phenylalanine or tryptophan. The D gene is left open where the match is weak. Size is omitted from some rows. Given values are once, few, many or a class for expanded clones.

CDR3 protein: CASGTGDTDTQYF
CDR3 DNA: TGCGCCAGCGGGACCGGGGACACAGATACGCAGTATTTT
J gene: TRBJ2-3
D gene: NA
clone size: NA
V gene: TRBV5-1

CDR3 protein: CASSPPPRGLGTGELFF
CDR3 DNA: TGTGCCAGCAGTCCCCCCCCGAGGGGCTTGGGCACCGGGGAGCTGTTTTTT
J gene: TRBJ2-2
D gene: NA
clone size: NA
V gene: TRBV28

CDR3 protein: CASRRGTGQETQYF
CDR3 DNA: TGCGCCAGCAGACGTGGGACAGGCCAAGAGACCCAGTACTTC
J gene: TRBJ2-5
D gene: TRBD1
clone size: NA
V gene: TRBV4-1

CDR3 protein: CASSPIAGSTDTQYF
CDR3 DNA: TGTGCCAGCAGCCCCATAGCGGGGAGCACAGATACGCAGTATTTT
J gene: TRBJ2-3
D gene: TRBD2
clone size: many
V gene: TRBV7-2

CDR3 protein: CAWARLANTGELFF
CDR3 DNA: TGTGCCTGGGCACGACTCGCGAACACCGGGGAGCTGTTTTTT
J gene: TRBJ2-2
D gene: NA
clone size: many
V gene: TRBV30

CDR3 protein: CASSMDREYGYTF
CDR3 DNA: TGTGCCAGTAGTATGGACCGGGAGTATGGCTACACCTTC
J gene: TRBJ1-2
D gene: NA
clone size: many
V gene: TRBV19

CDR3 protein: CASSVDPAAAITNTGELFF
CDR3 DNA: TGTGCCAGCAGCGTAGACCCCGCCGCCGCGATAACGAACACCGGGGAGCTGTTTTTT
J gene: TRBJ2-2
D gene: NA
clone size: NA
V gene: TRBV7-8

CDR3 protein: CASSLVSTSGRVPHEQYF
CDR3 DNA: TGTGCCAGCAGCTTAGTCTCGACTAGCGGGAGGGTTCCCCACGAGCAGTACTTC
J gene: TRBJ2-7
D gene: TRBD2
clone size: many
V gene: TRBV11-2

CDR3 protein: CASSESGTGNTIYF
CDR3 DNA: TGTGCCAGCAGTGAATCAGGCACCGGAAACACCATATATTTT
J gene: TRBJ1-3
D gene: NA
clone size: many
V gene: TRBV25-1

CDR3 protein: CASSQQGTSGRYEQFF
CDR3 DNA: TGTGCCAGCAGCCAACAAGGGACTAGCGGGAGGTATGAGCAGTTCTTC
J gene: TRBJ2-1
D gene: TRBD2
clone size: NA
V gene: TRBV13

CDR3 protein: CASRLDRAGEQYF
CDR3 DNA: TGCGCCAGCAGGCTCGACAGGGCCGGTGAGCAGTACTTC
J gene: TRBJ2-7
D gene: TRBD1
clone size: many
V gene: TRBV5-1

CDR3 protein: CASSSETSGRYEQYF
CDR3 DNA: TGTGCCAGCAGCTCGGAGACTAGCGGTCGCTACGAGCAGTACTTC
J gene: TRBJ2-7
D gene: TRBD2
clone size: many
V gene: TRBV7-9

CDR3 protein: CAWSVGVLQETQYF
CDR3 DNA: TGTGCCTGGAGTGTCGGGGTTCTCCAAGAGACCCAGTACTTC
J gene: TRBJ2-5
D gene: NA
clone size: many
V gene: TRBV30

CDR3 protein: CASSYSRTGTNTEAFF
CDR3 DNA: TGTGCCAGCAGTTACTCGAGGACAGGGACGAACACTGAAGCTTTCTTT
J gene: TRBJ1-1
D gene: TRBD1
clone size: many
V gene: TRBV6-6

CDR3 protein: CASSLVGRGTTDTQYF
CDR3 DNA: TGTGCCAGCAGTTTAGTAGGTCGCGGCACAACAGATACGCAGTATTTT
J gene: TRBJ2-3
D gene: NA
clone size: medium-sized
V gene: TRBV28

CDR3 protein: CASSPGRGGRLETQYF
CDR3 DNA: TGTGCCAGCAGCCCGGGGCGGGGGGGCAGGTTGGAGACCCAGTACTTC
J gene: TRBJ2-5
D gene: TRBD2
clone size: many
V gene: TRBV6-6

CDR3 protein: CSAQKGTSGTEAFF
CDR3 DNA: TGCAGCGCCCAAAAAGGCACTTCGGGGACTGAAGCTTTCTTT
J gene: TRBJ1-1
D gene: NA
clone size: many
V gene: TRBV29-1

CDR3 protein: CASSLDGSSYEQYF
CDR3 DNA: TGTGCCAGCAGCTTAGACGGGAGCTCCTACGAGCAGTACTTC
J gene: TRBJ2-7
D gene: NA
clone size: many
V gene: TRBV7-2

CDR3 protein: CSATIPTSEVGNEQFF
CDR3 DNA: TGCAGTGCTACCATACCGACTAGCGAGGTAGGGAATGAGCAGTTCTTC
J gene: TRBJ2-1
D gene: TRBD2
clone size: NA
V gene: TRBV20-1

CDR3 protein: CSASPPSGDLTNYEQYF
CDR3 DNA: TGCAGTGCATCCCCCCCTAGCGGGGATCTAACGAACTACGAGCAGTACTTC
J gene: TRBJ2-7
D gene: TRBD2
clone size: many
V gene: TRBV20-1

CDR3 protein: CASSERQGVLIYEQYF
CDR3 DNA: TGTGCCAGCTCCGAGAGACAGGGGGTCTTAATCTACGAGCAGTACTTC
J gene: TRBJ2-7
D gene: NA
clone size: few
V gene: TRBV21-1

CDR3 protein: CAISTTTPTYNEQFF
CDR3 DNA: TGTGCCATCAGTACGACCACCCCTACCTACAATGAGCAGTTCTTC
J gene: TRBJ2-1
D gene: NA
clone size: medium-sized
V gene: TRBV10-3

CDR3 protein: CASSPSYGFPNQPQHF
CDR3 DNA: TGTGCCAGCAGCCCCTCCTATGGGTTCCCCAATCAGCCCCAGCATTTT
J gene: TRBJ1-5
D gene: NA
clone size: many
V gene: TRBV4-2

CDR3 protein: CSAPLGSNTEAFF
CDR3 DNA: TGCAGTGCTCCCTTAGGGTCTAACACTGAAGCTTTCTTT
J gene: TRBJ1-1
D gene: NA
clone size: many
V gene: TRBV20-1

CDR3 protein: CASGWSQETQYF
CDR3 DNA: TGTGCCAGCGGGTGGAGCCAAGAGACCCAGTACTTC
J gene: TRBJ2-5
D gene: NA
clone size: many
V gene: TRBV6-2/TRBV6-3

CDR3 protein: CAISDRGQATGELFF
CDR3 DNA: TGTGCCATCAGTGATAGGGGACAAGCCACCGGGGAGCTGTTTTTT
J gene: TRBJ2-2
D gene: NA
clone size: few
V gene: TRBV10-3

CDR3 protein: CASSYPSLGGQDRDEAFF
CDR3 DNA: TGTGCCAGCAGCTACCCATCGTTGGGGGGGCAAGATAGAGATGAAGCTTTCTTT
J gene: TRBJ1-1
D gene: NA
clone size: many
V gene: TRBV7-9

CDR3 protein: CASSFSGRVDEQFF
CDR3 DNA: TGTGCCAGCAGCTTTAGCGGGAGGGTCGATGAGCAGTTCTTC
J gene: TRBJ2-1
D gene: TRBD2
clone size: many
V gene: TRBV7-6

CDR3 protein: CASSQGLTVSYNSPLHF
CDR3 DNA: TGTGCCAGCAGCCAAGGTTTGACGGTCTCCTATAATTCACCCCTCCACTTT
J gene: TRBJ1-6
D gene: NA
clone size: NA
V gene: TRBV4-2

CDR3 protein: CASSEWSEQYF
CDR3 DNA: TGTGCCAGCAGTGAGTGGTCAGAGCAGTACTTC
J gene: TRBJ2-7
D gene: NA
clone size: many
V gene: TRBV2

CDR3 protein: CASSQWSLAGKSDTQYF
CDR3 DNA: TGTGCCAGCAGCCAATGGAGCCTAGCGGGAAAGTCAGATACGCAGTATTTT
J gene: TRBJ2-3
D gene: TRBD2
clone size: many
V gene: TRBV3-1

CDR3 protein: CASSLGQEGGYTF
CDR3 DNA: TGCGCCAGCAGCTTGGGTCAGGAGGGTGGCTACACCTTC
J gene: TRBJ1-2
D gene: NA
clone size: many
V gene: TRBV5-1

CDR3 protein: CASSLAGQGAFNYGYTF
CDR3 DNA: TGTGCCAGCAGTTTAGCGGGACAGGGGGCGTTTAACTATGGCTACACCTTC
J gene: TRBJ1-2
D gene: TRBD1
clone size: many
V gene: TRBV28

CDR3 protein: CASTLGGGRANEQFF
CDR3 DNA: TGTGCCAGCACTCTCGGGGGCGGGAGGGCTAATGAGCAGTTCTTC
J gene: TRBJ2-1
D gene: TRBD2
clone size: many
V gene: TRBV6-6

CDR3 protein: CASSGLAGTDTQYF
CDR3 DNA: TGCGCCAGCAGTGGCCTAGCGGGCACAGATACGCAGTATTTT
J gene: TRBJ2-3
D gene: TRBD2
clone size: many
V gene: TRBV10-1

CDR3 protein: CSVDRGANTEAFF
CDR3 DNA: TGCAGCGTCGACCGCGGGGCGAACACTGAAGCTTTCTTT
J gene: TRBJ1-1
D gene: NA
clone size: many
V gene: TRBV29-1

CDR3 protein: CATSRDPGGETQYF
CDR3 DNA: TGTGCCACCAGCAGAGATCCGGGAGGAGAGACCCAGTACTTC
J gene: TRBJ2-5
D gene: TRBD2
clone size: many
V gene: TRBV15

CDR3 protein: CASSLALAGFNEQFF
CDR3 DNA: TGTGCCAGCAGCTTAGCCCTAGCGGGTTTCAATGAGCAGTTCTTC
J gene: TRBJ2-1
D gene: TRBD2
clone size: NA
V gene: TRBV7-3

CDR3 protein: CASSLEGGPNEQFF
CDR3 DNA: TGCGCCAGCAGCTTGGAAGGGGGGCCCAATGAGCAGTTCTTC
J gene: TRBJ2-1
D gene: NA
clone size: many
V gene: TRBV5-1

CDR3 protein: CASSLDWTESTDTQYF
CDR3 DNA: TGCGCCAGCAGCTTGGATTGGACAGAGAGCACAGATACGCAGTATTTT
J gene: TRBJ2-3
D gene: NA
clone size: many
V gene: TRBV5-1

CDR3 protein: CASSLSTGSVYGYTF
CDR3 DNA: TGTGCCAGCAGTTTATCTACAGGCTCGGTCTATGGCTACACCTTC
J gene: TRBJ1-2
D gene: NA
clone size: many
V gene: TRBV27